The 10 T cell receptor beta chains below come from one sample, sequenced in a study of T cell responses to AZD1222 COVID-19 vaccine. The repertoire was sequenced with immunoSEQ multiplex PCR; TCRdb's copy has only in-frame clones and lacks some. The data contain about 150,000 clones, 91% of them singletons. This sample comprised peripheral blood, obtained on day 0 of AZD1222 vaccination. These receptor sequences come from an adult in good health.

The gene calls are TRBV4-3 and TRBJ1-4, with a possible D match to TRBD1 (6 bases). V gave up 0 bases and J gave up 8 bases, with 13 bases separating them. The CDR3 has 15 amino acids. In germline, CDR1 is LGHNA, CDR2 YSLEER. In nucleotides, the CDR3 is TGCGCCAGCAGCCAAGATTTGGACAGTAGAGAAAAACTGTTTTTT. It codes for CASSQDLDSREKLFF.

The V gene is TRBV5-5, the J gene TRBJ1-6; a possible D gene is TRBD1 (5 bases). CDR1 is SGHKS, CDR2 YYEKEE, per germline (reference sequence). Deletions cut 4 bases from V and 8 bases from J, with 13 bases between. The length of the CDR3 is 14 residues. The chain's CDR3 is CASSQTGGDSPLHF. In DNA, the CDR3 is TGTGCCAGCAGCCAGACGGGGGGAGATTCACCCCTCCACTTT.

The chain is built from TRBV7-2 and TRBJ1-1; D is uncertain. This CDR3 comprises 14 residues. Trimming removed 1 base from V and 1 base from J, with 7 bases in between. Germline CDR1 SGHTA, CDR2 FQGNSA. The DNA for the CDR3 is TGTGCCAGCAGCTTAGAACCCACGAACACTGAAGCTTTCTTT. The encoded protein is CASSLEPTNTEAFF.

The table lists this clone with a few counts. The chain carries TRBV9 and TRBJ1-2; the D gene is possibly TRBD1 (6 bases). Trimming cost V 0 bases and J 1 base, with 10 bases left between them. CDR1 and CDR2 (germline): SGDLS, YYNGEE. This CDR3 is built from 15 residues. The CDR3 DNA reads as TGTGCCAGCAGCGTAGGGGCAGGGGTTAACTATGGCTACACCTTC. Protein sequence: CASSVGAGVNYGYTF.

The V call is TRBV6-5, the J call TRBJ2-7; no reliable D call. CDR3 size: 16 residues. With 0 bases removed from V and 0 bases from J, the gap between germline ends came to 12 bases. CDR1 is MNHEY, CDR2 SVGAGI, per germline. CDR3 amino acids: CASSYSTRFYSYEQYF. CDR3 coding DNA: TGTGCCAGCAGTTACTCGACCAGGTTTTACTCCTACGAGCAGTACTTC.

The gene calls are TRBV19 and TRBJ1-2, with 7 bases aligning to TRBD1. Germline CDR1 is LNHDA and CDR2 is SQIVND (reference sequence). CDR3 length: 14 amino acids. Losses at the gene ends were 6 bases for V and 2 bases for J; bases not matched to a gene: 6. CDR3 coding DNA: TGTGCCAGTAGCATACAGGGGACGAACTATGGCTACACCTTC. This gives the protein CASSIQGTNYGYTF.

V is TRBV5-1 and J is TRBJ2-7, with TRBD1 identical over 8 bases. In germline, CDR1 is SGHRS, CDR2 YFSETQ. This CDR3 spans 16 amino acids. The V segment lost 1 base and the J segment 3 bases; nucleotides outside the gene matches: 9. CDR3 protein: CASSLKMGQEIYEQYF. CDR3 in DNA: TGCGCCAGCAGCTTGAAGATGGGACAGGAAATCTACGAGCAGTACTTC.

V gene TRBV28 combines with J gene TRBJ1-5; D gene ambiguous. Germline CDR1 reads MDHEN; CDR2 reads SYDVKM. V was trimmed by 7 bases and J by 0 bases, leaving 16 bases between them. The CDR3 runs 16 residues. DNA of the CDR3: TGTGCCAGCACCTATCTGAACGGGTATAGCAATCAGCCCCAGCATTTT. Translated: CASTYLNGYSNQPQHF. Full variable domain (missing parts from reference TRBV28 and TRBJ1-5): DVKVTQSSRYLVKRTGEKVFLECVQDMDHENMFWYRQDPGLGLRLIYFSYDVKMKEKGDIPEGYSVSREKKERFSLILESASTNQTSMYLCASTYLNGYSNQPQHFGDGTRLSIL.

V and J are TRBV19 and TRBJ2-2; 10 bases agree with TRBD1. CDR1 LNHDA and CDR2 SQIVND come from the germline V gene (reference sequence). The V and J ends lost 9 bases and 6 bases, in that order; junction bases with no gene match: 13. This CDR3 contains 16 residues. Here the CDR3 DNA reads TGTGCCAGCCGACAGGGGGCGAGGGGGTCGGCCGGGGAGCTGTTTTTT. Translated: CASRQGARGSAGELFF.

This chain links TRBV27 with TRBJ1-1; D is unclear. CDR3 length: 15 residues. Germline values: CDR1 MNHEY, CDR2 SMNVEV (reference sequence). The ends were cut back, 3 bases at V and 1 base at J, with 12 bases in the middle. The CDR3 region has the DNA TGTGCCAGCAGTTTGACGATTACACGGAACACTGAAGCTTTCTTT. This translates into CASSLTITRNTEAFF.